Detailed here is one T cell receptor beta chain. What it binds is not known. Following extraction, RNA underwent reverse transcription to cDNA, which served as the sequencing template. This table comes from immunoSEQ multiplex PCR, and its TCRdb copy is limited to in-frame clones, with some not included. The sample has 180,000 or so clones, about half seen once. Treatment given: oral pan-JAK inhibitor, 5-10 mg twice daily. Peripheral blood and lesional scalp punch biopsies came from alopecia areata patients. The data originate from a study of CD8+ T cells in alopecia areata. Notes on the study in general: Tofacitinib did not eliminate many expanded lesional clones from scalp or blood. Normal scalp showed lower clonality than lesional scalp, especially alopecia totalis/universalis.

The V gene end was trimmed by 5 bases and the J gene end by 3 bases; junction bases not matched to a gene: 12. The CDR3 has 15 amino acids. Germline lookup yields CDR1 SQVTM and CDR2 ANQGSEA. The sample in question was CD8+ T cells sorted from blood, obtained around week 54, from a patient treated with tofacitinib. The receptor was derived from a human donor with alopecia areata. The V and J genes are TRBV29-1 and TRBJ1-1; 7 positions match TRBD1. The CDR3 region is CSVPSTRTGYTEAFF. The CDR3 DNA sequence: TGCAGCGTTCCCTCCACCAGGACAGGATACACTGAAGCTTTCTTT.